What follows describes a single T cell receptor (beta chain). Treatment meaning: over 15 received Ad26.COV2.S at low or high dose, single or two shots; five or six received placebo; per-sample allocation not given. Specimens were obtained on day 63 following the first vaccine or placebo injection. The assay was immunoSEQ multiplex PCR, and TCRdb's table has in-frame clones only and misses some. The table includes around 450,000 clones, roughly nine tenths detected once. This specimen belongs to a study of Ad26.COV2.S vaccination and SARS-CoV-2 variants. Trimming removed 0 bases from V and 0 bases from J, with 9 bases in between. Looked up from germline, CDR1 is KGHSH and CDR2 is LQKENI. CDR3 size: 15 residues.

Sequenced material: peripheral blood, taken in a trial of Ad26.COV2.S vaccine versus placebo. This TCR was recovered from a person between 18 and 60 years old who received the Ad26.COV2.S COVID-19 vaccine or a placebo. V and J are TRBV18 and TRBJ2-7, with unresolved D. CDR3 coding DNA: TGTGCCAGCTCACCACCGATCTGGAGCTCCTACGAGCAGTACGTC. As protein: CASSPPIWSSYEQYV.